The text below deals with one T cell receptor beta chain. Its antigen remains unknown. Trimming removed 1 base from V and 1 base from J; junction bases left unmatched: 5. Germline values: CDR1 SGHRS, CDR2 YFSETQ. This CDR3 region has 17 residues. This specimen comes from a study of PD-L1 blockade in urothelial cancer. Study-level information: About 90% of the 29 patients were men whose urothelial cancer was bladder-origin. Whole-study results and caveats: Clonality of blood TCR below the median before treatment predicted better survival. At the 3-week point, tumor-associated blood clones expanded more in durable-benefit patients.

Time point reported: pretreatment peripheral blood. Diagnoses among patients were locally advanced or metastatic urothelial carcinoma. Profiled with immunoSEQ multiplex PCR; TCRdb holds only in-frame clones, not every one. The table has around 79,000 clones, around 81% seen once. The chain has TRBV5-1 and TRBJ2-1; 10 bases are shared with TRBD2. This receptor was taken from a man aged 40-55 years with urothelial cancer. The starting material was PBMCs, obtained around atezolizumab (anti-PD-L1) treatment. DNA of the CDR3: TGCGCCAGCAGCTTGAGGACTAGCGGCGTTTCCTACAATGAGCAGTTCTTC. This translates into CASSLRTSGVSYNEQFF.